The 17 T cell receptor beta chains listed next were all sequenced from one sample in a study of CD8+ T cells in alopecia areata. Specimens obtained from alopecia areata patients comprised lesional scalp punch biopsies and peripheral blood. RNA, once extracted, was reverse transcribed into cDNA for use as the sequencing template. Here immunoSEQ multiplex PCR was the method, and the copy in TCRdb shows in-frame clones only, minus some. The sample lists 20,000 or so clones; 60% to 80% were seen once. Sample: skin, taken at week 0. The receptors shown here come from a human donor with alopecia areata.

The V and J genes are TRBV10-3 and TRBJ1-4; no clear D gene. CDR3 size: 13 residues. Trimming took 5 bases from V and 7 from J, leaving 11 bases between them. CDR1 and CDR2 (germline): ENHRY, SYGVKD. Written as DNA, the CDR3 is TGTGCCATCAGTTCCCGGCGGGGTGAAAAACTGTTTTTT. Translating gives CAISSRRGEKLFF.

This chain uses TRBV4-1 with TRBJ1-1, with D hard to call. The V gene lost 1 base and the J gene lost 11 bases, with 11 bases spanning the gap. Per the germline V gene, CDR1 is MGHRA and CDR2 is YSYEKL. The CDR3 length is 12 residues. CDR3 DNA sequence: TGCGCCAGCAGCCAAGTCGGGAGAAGGGCTTTCTTT. Translated, it gives CASSQVGRRAFF.

Only a few counts were recorded for this clone. The chain combines TRBV5-4 with TRBJ1-6; the D is unclear. This CDR3 has 14 amino acids. Germline CDR1 reads SGHNT; CDR2 reads YYREEE (reference sequence). The V and J ends lost 1 base and 8 bases respectively, with 10 bases between them. Here the CDR3 reads CASSLPGRDSPLHF. The CDR3 DNA reads as TGTGCCAGCAGCTTGCCTGGGAGGGATTCACCCCTCCACTTT.

This clone was found a few times. The chain has TRBV18 and TRBJ1-2; 7 positions agree with TRBD1. After removal of 2 bases from V and 8 bases from J, the junction contained 11 bases not matched to a gene. The germline V gene encodes CDR1 KGHSH and CDR2 LQKENI. The CDR3 loop spans 15 amino acids. This CDR3 is CASSPASTGLRGYTF. The CDR3 nucleotides read TGTGCCAGCTCACCAGCCTCGACAGGGCTAAGGGGCTACACCTTC.

In this sample, this clone turned up a few times. The chain combines TRBV27 with TRBJ1-4; D might be TRBD1 (6 bases). The V gene's germline CDR1 is MNHEY and CDR2 SMNVEV (reference sequence). Trimming cost V 6 bases and J 0 bases, with 11 bases left between them. The CDR3 runs 15 residues. The CDR3: CASSRGLATNEKLFF. In DNA form, the CDR3 reads TGTGCCAGCAGCAGGGGCCTTGCAACTAATGAAAAACTGTTTTTT.

The CDR3 DNA follows: TGTGCCAGCAGCTTAGTGTGGGACGACCCCCCCTACGAGCAGTACTTC. It translates to CASSLVWDDPPYEQYF. The rearrangement joins TRBV7-8 to TRBJ2-7; D tentatively reads TRBD1 or TRBD2 (5 bases each). The CDR3 is 16 amino acids. Trimming removed 1 base from V and 2 bases from J, with 15 bases in between. Germline CDR1 is SGHVS and CDR2 is FQNEAQ.

This clone turned up a few times. This rearrangement joins TRBV12-5 to TRBJ2-3; 7 nucleotides align to TRBD2. V trimming: 6 bases; J trimming: 4 bases; junction bases outside the gene matches: 13. The CDR3 extends over 16 amino acids. CDR1 and CDR2 (germline): LGHNT, FRNRAP. Written as DNA, the CDR3 is TGTGCTAGTGGGTCCGCTAGCGGTGCTCGGTCAGATACGCAGTATTTT. Translating gives CASGSASGARSDTQYF.

V and J are TRBV4-2 and TRBJ1-4, with D maybe TRBD1 (5 bases). V was trimmed by 0 bases and J by 5 bases, leaving 13 bases between them. Germline CDR1 LGHNA, CDR2 YNFKEQ. The CDR3 runs to 16 residues. The CDR3 loop is CASSQDHDRGNEKLFF. The CDR3 nucleotides are TGTGCCAGCAGCCAAGATCATGACCGGGGGAATGAAAAACTGTTTTTT.

The V gene is TRBV19, the J gene TRBJ1-1, with TRBD1 as a possible D gene (5 bases). The germline V gene has CDR1 LNHDA and CDR2 SQIVND (reference sequence). V dropped 4 bases and J dropped 1 base, with 7 bases sitting between them. CDR3 length: 13 amino acids. The chain's CDR3 is CASSTGTNTEAFF. The CDR3 DNA follows: TGTGCCAGTAGTACGGGGACGAACACTGAAGCTTTCTTT. Filled out from reference TRBV19 and TRBJ1-1, the complete variable domain reads DGGITQSPKYLFRKEGQNVTLSCEQNLNHDAMYWYRQDPGQGLRLIYYSQIVNDFQKGDIAEGYSVSREKKESFPLTVTSAQKNPTAFYLCASSTGTNTEAFFGQGTRLTVV.

The rearrangement uses TRBV5-4 and TRBJ2-7, with TRBD2 identical over 7 bases. Trimming at V came to 3 bases and at J to 0 bases, leaving 3 bases not matched to a gene. The CDR3 length is 14 residues. CDR1 SGHNT and CDR2 YYREEE come from the germline V gene (reference sequence). CDR3 in DNA: TGTGCCAGCAGCTACGGGGACTACTCCTACGAGCAGTACTTC. Its translation is CASSYGDYSYEQYF. Complete variable domain (other parts from reference TRBV5-4 and TRBJ2-7): ETGVTQSPTHLIKTRGQQVTLRCSSQSGHNTVSWYQQALGQGPQFIFQYYREEENGRGNFPPRFSGLQFPNYSSELNVNALELDDSALYLCASSYGDYSYEQYFGPGTRLTVT.

In DNA, the CDR3 is TGTGCCACCAGCAGAGATATACAGAACCAAGAGACCCAGTACTTC. Amino acid sequence: CATSRDIQNQETQYF. The rearrangement links TRBV15 to TRBJ2-5; the D is unclear. Deletions cut 0 bases from V and 0 bases from J, with 8 bases between. The CDR3 has 15 amino acids. Germline assignment: CDR1 LNHNV and CDR2 YYDKDF (reference sequence).

This clone appeared a few times. This chain joins TRBV7-6 and TRBJ2-3; 8 bases are a match to TRBD2. V was clipped by 5 bases and J by 5 bases; unmatched bases: 9. This CDR3 spans 15 amino acids. Germline V gene data show CDR1 as SGHVS and CDR2 as FNYEAQ. The CDR3 spells CASSTLGGAIDTQYF. The CDR3 coding sequence is TGTGCCAGCAGCACACTCGGGGGGGCAATAGATACGCAGTATTTT. Full variable domain (missing parts from reference TRBV7-6 and TRBJ2-3): GAGVSQSPRYKVTKRGQDVALRCDPISGHVSLYWYRQALGQGPEFLTYFNYEAQQDKSGLPNDRFSAERPEGSISTLTIQRTEQRDSAMYRCASSTLGGAIDTQYFGPGTRLTVL.

The chain uses TRBV4-2 and TRBJ1-2, with D maybe TRBD1 (5 bases). This CDR3 spans 15 amino acids. V lost 1 base to trimming and J lost 2 bases, with 11 bases between them. CDR1 is LGHNA and CDR2 is YNFKEQ in the germline V gene. The CDR3 nucleotides read TGTGCCAGCAGCCAAGCGGAAGGACAAAACTATGGCTACACCTTC. Its protein is CASSQAEGQNYGYTF.

The chain links TRBV5-1 to TRBJ1-1; no reliable D call. Deletions cut 0 bases from V and 5 bases from J, with 8 bases between. The CDR3 consists of 13 residues. The germline V gene has CDR1 SGHRS and CDR2 YFSETQ. The CDR3 sequence is CASSLAAATEAFF. CDR3 in DNA: TGCGCCAGCAGCTTGGCGGCGGCAACTGAAGCTTTCTTT.

The J gene is TRBJ2-1, the V gene TRBV11-1; D is possibly TRBD1 or TRBD2 (6 bases each). The length of the CDR3 is 14 residues. From germline, CDR1 is SGHAT and CDR2 FQDESV (reference sequence). The germline V and J ends were trimmed by 10 bases and 0 bases, with 13 bases remaining between them. This chain's CDR3 is CATGGSSSYNEQFF. CDR3 DNA: TGTGCCACCGGGGGCTCCAGCTCCTACAATGAGCAGTTCTTC.

J is TRBJ2-7 and V is TRBV19, with 7 bases fitting TRBD1. V lost 4 bases and J lost 5; bases outside the gene matches: 5. The CDR3 covers 13 residues. Germline CDR1 reads LNHDA; CDR2 reads SQIVND (reference sequence). CDR3 region: CASSTRQGDEQYF. CDR3 coding DNA: TGTGCCAGTAGTACACGACAGGGCGACGAGCAGTACTTC.

In its sample, this clone was seen a few times. The gene calls are TRBV6-6 and TRBJ1-1; D is unclear. CDR3 size: 13 residues. Deletions cut 5 bases from V and 0 bases from J, with 7 bases between. Germline CDR1 is MNHNY and CDR2 is SVGAGI (reference sequence). CDR3 amino acids: CASSGRMNTEAFF. CDR3 DNA: TGTGCCAGCAGTGGACGGATGAACACTGAAGCTTTCTTT.